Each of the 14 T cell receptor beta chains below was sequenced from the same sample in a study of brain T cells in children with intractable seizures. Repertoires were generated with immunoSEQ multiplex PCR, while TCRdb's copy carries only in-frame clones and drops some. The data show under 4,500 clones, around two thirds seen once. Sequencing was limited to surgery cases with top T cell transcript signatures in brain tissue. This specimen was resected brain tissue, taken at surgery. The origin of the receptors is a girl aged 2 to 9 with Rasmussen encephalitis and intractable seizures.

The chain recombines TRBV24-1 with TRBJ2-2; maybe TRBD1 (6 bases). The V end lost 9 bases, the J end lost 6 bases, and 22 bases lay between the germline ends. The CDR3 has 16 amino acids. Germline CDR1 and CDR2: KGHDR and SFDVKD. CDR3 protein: CATGPWWQGNSGELFF. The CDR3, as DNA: TGTGCCACCGGACCTTGGTGGCAGGGGAATTCCGGGGAGCTGTTTTTT.

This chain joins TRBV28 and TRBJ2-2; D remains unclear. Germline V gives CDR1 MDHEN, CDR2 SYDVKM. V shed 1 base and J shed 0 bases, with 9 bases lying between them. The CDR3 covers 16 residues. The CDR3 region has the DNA TGTGCCAGCAGTTTATTCGGCAGAGCGAACACCGGGGAGCTGTTTTTT. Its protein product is CASSLFGRANTGELFF.

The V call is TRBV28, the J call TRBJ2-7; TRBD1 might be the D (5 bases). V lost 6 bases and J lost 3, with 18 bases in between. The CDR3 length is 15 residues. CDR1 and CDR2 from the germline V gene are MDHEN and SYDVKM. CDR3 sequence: CASSLSNPGIYEQYF. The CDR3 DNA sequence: TGTGCCAGCAGCCTCAGTAACCCAGGGATCTACGAGCAGTACTTC.

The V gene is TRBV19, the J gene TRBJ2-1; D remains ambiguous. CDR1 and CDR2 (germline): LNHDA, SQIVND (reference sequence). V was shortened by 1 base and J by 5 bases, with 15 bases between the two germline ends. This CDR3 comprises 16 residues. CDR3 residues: CASSIVRPRGDNEQFF. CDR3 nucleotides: TGTGCCAGTAGTATAGTAAGACCGCGTGGGGACAATGAGCAGTTCTTC.

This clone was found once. CDR3 region: CAWIKGFYGYTF. CDR3 sequence (DNA): TGTGCCTGGATTAAAGGATTCTATGGCTACACCTTC. The rearrangement uses TRBV30 and TRBJ1-2; D ambiguous. This CDR3 has 12 amino acids. Germline V gives CDR1 GTSNPN, CDR2 SVGIG (reference sequence). The V gene lost 4 bases and the J gene lost 4 bases, with 10 bases spanning the gap.

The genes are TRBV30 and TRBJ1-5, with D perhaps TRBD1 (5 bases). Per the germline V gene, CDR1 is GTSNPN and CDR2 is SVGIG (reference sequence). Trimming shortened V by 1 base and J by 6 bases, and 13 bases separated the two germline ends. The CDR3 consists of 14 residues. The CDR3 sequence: CAWSEDKDFQPQHF. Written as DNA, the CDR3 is TGTGCCTGGAGTGAGGACAAGGACTTTCAGCCCCAGCATTTT.

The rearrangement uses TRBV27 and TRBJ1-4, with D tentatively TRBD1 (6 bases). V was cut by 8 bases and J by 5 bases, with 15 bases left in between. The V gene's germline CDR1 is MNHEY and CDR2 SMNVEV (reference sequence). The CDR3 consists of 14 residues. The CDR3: CASGTQGGNEKLFF. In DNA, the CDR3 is TGTGCCAGCGGAACACAGGGCGGGAATGAAAAACTGTTTTTT.

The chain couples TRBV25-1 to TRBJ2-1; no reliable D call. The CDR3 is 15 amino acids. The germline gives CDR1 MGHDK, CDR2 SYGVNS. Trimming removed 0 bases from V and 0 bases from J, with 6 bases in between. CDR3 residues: CASSEYGTSYNEQFF. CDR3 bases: TGTGCCAGCAGTGAATATGGAACCTCCTACAATGAGCAGTTCTTC.

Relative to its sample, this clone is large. Written as DNA, the CDR3 is TGTGCCACCAAGGGGGCAGGATTGATCGAGCAGTACTTC. Translation gives CATKGAGLIEQYF. This sequence joins TRBV6-5 and TRBJ2-7; 7 nucleotides line up with TRBD1. Trimming removed 10 bases from V and 6 bases from J; junction bases left unmatched: 12. From germline, CDR1 is MNHEY and CDR2 SVGAGI. The CDR3 is 13 amino acids.

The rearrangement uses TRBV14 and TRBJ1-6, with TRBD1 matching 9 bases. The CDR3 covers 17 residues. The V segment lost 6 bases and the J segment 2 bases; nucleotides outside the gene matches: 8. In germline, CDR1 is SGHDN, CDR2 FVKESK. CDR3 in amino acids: CASSRGQGGAYNSPLHF. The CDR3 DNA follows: TGTGCCAGCAGTCGGGGACAGGGAGGCGCCTATAATTCACCCCTCCACTTT.

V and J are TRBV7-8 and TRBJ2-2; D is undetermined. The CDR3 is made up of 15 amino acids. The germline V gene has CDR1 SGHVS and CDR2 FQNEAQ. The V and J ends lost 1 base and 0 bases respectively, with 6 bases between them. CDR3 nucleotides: TGTGCCAGCAGCTTAGAGGTCGCGAACACCGGGGAGCTGTTTTTT. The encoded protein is CASSLEVANTGELFF.

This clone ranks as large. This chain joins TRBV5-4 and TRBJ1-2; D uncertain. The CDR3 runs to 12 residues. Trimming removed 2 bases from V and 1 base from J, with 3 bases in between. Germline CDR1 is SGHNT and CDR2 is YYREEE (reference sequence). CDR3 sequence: CASSFNNYGYTF. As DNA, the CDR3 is TGTGCCAGCAGCTTCAATAACTATGGCTACACCTTC.

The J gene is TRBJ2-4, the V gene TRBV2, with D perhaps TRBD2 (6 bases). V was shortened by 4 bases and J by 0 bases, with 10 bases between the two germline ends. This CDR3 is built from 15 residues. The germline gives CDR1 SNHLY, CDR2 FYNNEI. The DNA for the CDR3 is TGTGCCAGCAGTGCGGGGGAGCTAGCCAAAAACATTCAGTACTTC. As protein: CASSAGELAKNIQYF.

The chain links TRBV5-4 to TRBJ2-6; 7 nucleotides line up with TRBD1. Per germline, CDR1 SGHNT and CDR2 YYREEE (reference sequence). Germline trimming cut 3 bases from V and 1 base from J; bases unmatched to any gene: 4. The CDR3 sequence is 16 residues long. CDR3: CASSYHRGSGANVLTF. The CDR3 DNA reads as TGTGCCAGCAGCTATCACAGGGGATCTGGGGCCAACGTCCTGACTTTC. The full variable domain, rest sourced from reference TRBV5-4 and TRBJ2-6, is ETGVTQSPTHLIKTRGQQVTLRCSSQSGHNTVSWYQQALGQGPQFIFQYYREEENGRGNFPPRFSGLQFPNYSSELNVNALELDDSALYLCASSYHRGSGANVLTFGAGSRLTVL.